This T cell receptor (beta chain) was captured in a study of Tregs in tolerant kidney transplant recipients. Notes on the study in general: Biological reproducibility was not directly addressed, but technical replication error appeared minimal.

Produced via immunoSEQ multiplex PCR; TCRdb's table is partial and in-frame only. The repertoire has about 94,000 clones, under 95% of them found once; the top ten carry 0.46%. For this clone: The antigen remains unidentified.

The germline CDR1 and CDR2 sequences are MNHEY and SVGAGI. The ends were cut back, 5 bases at V and 4 bases at J, with 12 bases in the middle. This CDR3 is 14 amino acids long. Source: CD4+ T cells from blood, taken before the transplant. The rearrangement uses TRBV6-5 and TRBJ1-3, with D possibly being TRBD1 (5 bases). The sequence came from a human donor who received a combined kidney and bone marrow transplant. CDR3 loop: CASSTGGRGNTIYF. DNA of the CDR3: TGTGCCAGCAGTACCGGGGGTCGAGGAAACACCATATATTTT.